Given below is one T cell receptor (beta chain) in context. The source of the sample is a study of blood T cell repertoires in COVID-19. The table came from immunoSEQ multiplex PCR; TCRdb's copy has only in-frame clones and leaves some out. The data show tens of thousands of clones, with around nine tenths seen just once and around 1.3% held by the top ten. CDR1 is ENHRY, CDR2 SYGVKD, per germline. The V and J ends lost 9 bases and 4 bases, in that order; junction bases with no gene match: 6. This CDR3 region has 13 residues. The sequencing input was peripheral blood. This chain links TRBV10-3 with TRBJ1-5, with 7 bases that match TRBD1. The TCR originated in a man aged 55 to 70 with acute or convalescent COVID-19. The CDR3 protein is CAIQGQINQPQHF. The CDR3 bases are TGTGCCATTCAGGGACAGATAAATCAGCCCCAGCATTTT.